A selection of T cell receptor beta chains follows, all from one sample in a study of T cell responses to AZD1222 COVID-19 vaccine. The table came from immunoSEQ multiplex PCR; TCRdb's copy has only in-frame clones and leaves some out. Among 180,000 or so clones listed, 90% to 95% were seen once. This specimen was peripheral blood, taken on day 0 of AZD1222 vaccination. The receptors shown here come from an adult in good health. Both conserved end residues are part of each CDR3.

v_call cdr3_aa
TRBV7-9 CASSLSTYPLEQYF
TRBV7-9 CASSPYRGQVSEQFF
TRBV3-1/TRBV3-2 CASSQNGQGIHSPLHF
TRBV11-2 CASSLGHGREDIQYF
TRBV6-5 CASSYPTRAEAFF
TRBV4-1 CASSQPGNNEQFF
TRBV19 CASSLSTTTDTQYF
TRBV19 CASSTPGQGNYGYTF
TRBV5-1 CASSLGAGDPNTEAFF
TRBV19 CASQSGDSYNEQFF
TRBV6-5 CASRPGGSNQPQHF
TRBV11-3 CASSLDSYRGRNSPLHF
TRBV11-2 CASSLGQSYEQYF
TRBV25-1 CASSEVAGGTEAFF
TRBV5-6 CASSFGRGGDGAQYF
TRBV5-1 CASSFDIGELFF
TRBV2 CASSEVRGRTEAFF
TRBV7-8 CASSLLPGIQETQYF
TRBV7-9 CASSLASGGRAYNEQFF
TRBV6-1 CASSEVPGQGNQPQHF
TRBV29-1 CSVTRTNYGYTF
TRBV4-1 CASSQKEPGQGFPQYF
TRBV6-1 CASSEGTGIETQYF
TRBV7-8 CASSLEGRGLPSMFF
TRBV6-1 CASSAFHSGPSGMETQYF
TRBV7-2 CASSSLAGGPYEQYF
TRBV5-1 CASSLAGHPNTGELFF
TRBV2 CASSEALGTGPGYTF
TRBV7-6 CASSASTGTGPYNEQFF
TRBV27 CASSLSSGTANYGYTF
TRBV3-1/TRBV3-2 CASSPGLAGTPDTQYF
TRBV19 CASSAPGNYGYTF
TRBV7-8 CASSPGGRGGYYGYTF
TRBV29-1 CSAQGQGVRNEQFF
TRBV11-2 CASSIRASYEQYF
TRBV7-6 CASSPEDPTMNTEAFF